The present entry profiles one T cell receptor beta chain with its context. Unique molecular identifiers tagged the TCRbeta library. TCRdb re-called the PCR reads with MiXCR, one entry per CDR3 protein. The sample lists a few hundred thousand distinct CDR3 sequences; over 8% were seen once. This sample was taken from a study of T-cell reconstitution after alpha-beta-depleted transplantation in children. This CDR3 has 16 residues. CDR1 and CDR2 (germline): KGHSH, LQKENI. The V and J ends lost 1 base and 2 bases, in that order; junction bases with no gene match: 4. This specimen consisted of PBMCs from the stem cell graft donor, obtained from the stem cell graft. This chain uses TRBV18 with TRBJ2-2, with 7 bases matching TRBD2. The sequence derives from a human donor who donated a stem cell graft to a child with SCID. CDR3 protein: CASSPQTSTNTGELFF. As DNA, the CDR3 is TGTGCCAGCTCACCACAGACTAGCACCAACACCGGGGAGCTGTTTTTT.